What follows are 23 T cell receptor beta chains derived from one specimen sequenced in a study of T cell responses to AZD1222 COVID-19 vaccine. Some clones are missing from TCRdb's copy, which holds only in-frame ones; the method was immunoSEQ multiplex PCR. The repertoire holds some 81,000 clones, with over 80% as singletons. The input for sequencing was peripheral blood, taken 28 days after the second AZD1222 dose. These receptors originate from an adult who received the AZD1222 COVID-19 vaccine.

The V call is TRBV28, the J call TRBJ1-2, with 9 bases identical to TRBD1. V gave up 6 bases and J gave up 7 bases; unmatched junction bases: 12. The CDR3 spans 15 residues. CDR1 MDHEN and CDR2 SYDVKM come from the germline V gene. This CDR3 reads CASRWGQGLFRGYTF. The CDR3, as DNA: TGTGCCAGCAGGTGGGGACAGGGTTTATTTCGTGGCTACACCTTC.

The rearrangement uses TRBV5-1 and TRBJ2-1, with 9 positions matching TRBD2. The CDR3 covers 15 residues. Germline assignment: CDR1 SGHRS and CDR2 YFSETQ. V was pared by 1 base and J by 2 bases, with 1 base of the junction left unmatched. CDR3 region: CASSLSSGTYNEQFF. CDR3 DNA sequence: TGCGCCAGCAGCTTGTCTAGCGGGACCTACAATGAGCAGTTCTTC.

This chain links TRBV13 with TRBJ1-2, with D possibly TRBD1 on 6 matching bases. The length of the CDR3 is 13 residues. Trimming removed 6 bases at V and 6 bases at J, with 14 bases between. Germline values: CDR1 PRHDT, CDR2 FYEKMQ (reference sequence). The CDR3 loop reads CASSSTGPDGYTF. CDR3 bases: TGTGCCAGCAGTTCGACAGGACCCGATGGCTACACCTTC.

The rearrangement uses TRBV6-5 and TRBJ2-7; 11 nucleotides align to TRBD2. This CDR3 is built from 15 residues. Germline V CDR1 and CDR2: MNHEY, SVGAGI. V lost 6 bases and J lost 4; bases outside the gene matches: 8. CDR3 loop: CASSVLLAGEYEQYF. DNA for the CDR3: TGTGCCAGCAGCGTATTACTAGCGGGAGAGTACGAGCAGTACTTC.

This chain uses TRBV30 with TRBJ2-3; no reliable D call. CDR1 and CDR2 from the germline V gene are GTSNPN and SVGIG (reference sequence). This CDR3 is 12 amino acids long. Trimming removed 1 base from V and 4 bases from J, with 6 bases in between. This CDR3 reads CAWSDQPDTQYF. The CDR3 DNA is TGTGCCTGGAGTGACCAGCCAGATACGCAGTATTTT.

The chain employs TRBV27 and TRBJ1-5; D gene unclear. The CDR3 is made up of 11 amino acids. Between the trimmed V and J ends, which lost 7 bases and 4 bases, there was a span of 5 bases. Germline V gives CDR1 MNHEY, CDR2 SMNVEV (reference sequence). The CDR3 spells CASIQNQPQHF. CDR3 DNA: TGTGCCAGCATTCAAAATCAGCCCCAGCATTTT.

The chain joins TRBV4-1 to TRBJ2-7, with TRBD2 matching 9 bases. Trimming removed 2 bases from V and 3 bases from J; junction bases left unmatched: 8. There are 16 residues in the CDR3. Looked up from germline, CDR1 is MGHRA and CDR2 is YSYEKL. CDR3 sequence: CASSQNPSGVNYEQYF. The DNA of the CDR3 is TGCGCCAGCAGCCAAAACCCTAGCGGGGTAAACTACGAGCAGTACTTC.

This chain uses TRBV5-1 with TRBJ2-5, with D perhaps matching TRBD2 (5 bases). The ends were cut back, 2 bases at V and 2 bases at J, with 10 bases in the middle. Per the germline V gene, CDR1 is SGHRS and CDR2 is YFSETQ. The CDR3 spans 14 residues. The CDR3 DNA reads as TGCGCCAGCAGCTTAGGCCGGGGACAAGAGACCCAGTACTTC. It encodes CASSLGRGQETQYF.

The V gene is TRBV29-1, the J gene TRBJ1-6; 8 bases are shared with TRBD1. V gave up 6 bases and J gave up 5 bases; unmatched junction bases: 6. Germline V CDR1 and CDR2: SQVTM, ANQGSEA. The CDR3 covers 14 residues. The CDR3 region is CSVSTGGDNSPLHF. CDR3 bases: TGCAGCGTCTCCACAGGGGGTGATAATTCACCCCTCCACTTT.

This clone occurred once. The chain has TRBV28 and TRBJ2-1; no clear D gene. The CDR3 runs to 13 residues. The V gene's germline CDR1 is MDHEN and CDR2 SYDVKM. V was cut by 5 bases and J by 4 bases, with 9 bases left in between. The CDR3 protein is CASSRSTYNEQFF. CDR3 DNA: TGTGCCAGCAGTAGGAGCACTTACAATGAGCAGTTCTTC.

The V and J genes are TRBV7-8 and TRBJ2-7, with D perhaps TRBD2 (6 bases). The CDR3 spans 14 residues. The ends were cut back, 0 bases at V and 3 bases at J, with 9 bases in the middle. CDR1 SGHVS and CDR2 FQNEAQ come from the germline V gene. DNA for the CDR3: TGTGCCAGCAGCTTAGCCGGGGGAGACTACGAGCAGTACTTC. It encodes CASSLAGGDYEQYF. Complete variable domain (other parts from reference TRBV7-8 and TRBJ2-7): GAGVSQSPRYKVAKRGQDVALRCDPISGHVSLFWYQQALGQGPEFLTYFQNEAQLDKSGLPSDRFFAERPEGSVSTLKIQRTQQEDSAVYLCASSLAGGDYEQYFGPGTRLTVT.

This chain uses TRBV30 with TRBJ1-5; D call uncertain. The germline V gene has CDR1 GTSNPN and CDR2 SVGIG (reference sequence). V lost 1 base to trimming and J lost 7 bases, with 11 bases between them. The CDR3 has 13 amino acids. As DNA, the CDR3 is TGTGCCTGGAGTGCCGACCAGATACAGCCCCAGCATTTT. Amino acid sequence: CAWSADQIQPQHF.

This chain uses TRBV29-1 with TRBJ2-7, with D maybe TRBD2 (6 bases). The V gene lost 0 bases and the J gene lost 5 bases, with 11 bases spanning the gap. Germline V gives CDR1 SQVTM, CDR2 ANQGSEA. CDR3 length equals 13 residues. The CDR3 is CSVEERGKDEQYF. In DNA form, the CDR3 reads TGCAGCGTTGAAGAACGGGGGAAGGACGAGCAGTACTTC.

The rearrangement links TRBV7-9 to TRBJ2-3, with 11 bases matching TRBD2. Trimming took 5 bases from V and 0 from J; bases not matched to a gene: 7. Germline values: CDR1 SEHNR, CDR2 FQNEAQ (reference sequence). CDR3 length equals 17 residues. The CDR3 DNA sequence: TGTGCCAGCAGCCACACCCCTAGCGGGGGGAGCACAGATACGCAGTATTTT. Translated: CASSHTPSGGSTDTQYF.

The chain has TRBV6-5 and TRBJ1-1, with a weak D call TRBD1 (5 bases). CDR1 and CDR2 (germline): MNHEY, SVGAGI. This CDR3 has 13 amino acids. V was shortened by 5 bases and J by 3 bases, with 10 bases between the two germline ends. In DNA form, the CDR3 reads TGTGCCAGCAGTCACGACAGTTACACTGAAGCTTTCTTT. Translation gives CASSHDSYTEAFF.

This clone was detected only once. This sequence joins TRBV10-2 and TRBJ1-6; D is undetermined. CDR1 is WSHSY and CDR2 is SAAADI in the germline V gene. The CDR3 is 13 amino acids. The V end was cut by 6 bases, the J end by 8 bases, with 11 bases between. CDR3 in amino acids: CASSPASYSPLHF. CDR3 in DNA: TGCGCCAGCAGCCCCGCCTCCTATTCACCCCTCCACTTT.

V and J are TRBV14 and TRBJ2-1; the D gene is possibly TRBD1 (7 bases). CDR1 and CDR2 from the germline V gene are SGHDN and FVKESK. With 0 bases removed from V and 8 bases from J, the gap between germline ends came to 20 bases. CDR3 length: 17 amino acids. The CDR3 protein is CASSQDPWRGRTYEQFF. The CDR3 DNA reads as TGTGCCAGCAGCCAAGATCCTTGGAGGGGGCGCACCTATGAGCAGTTCTTC.

J is TRBJ2-3 and V is TRBV30; D gene ambiguous. Germline values: CDR1 GTSNPN, CDR2 SVGIG (reference sequence). The CDR3 length is 12 residues. Deletions cut 0 bases from V and 8 bases from J, with 9 bases between. The DNA for the CDR3 is TGTGCCTGGAGTGTATGGAGTAGTACGCAGTATTTT. Its translation is CAWSVWSSTQYF.

V is TRBV2 and J is TRBJ2-5, with D hard to call. Per the germline V gene, CDR1 is SNHLY and CDR2 is FYNNEI. Trimming took off 4 bases at V and 4 bases at J, with 13 bases between the two ends. The CDR3 extends over 14 amino acids. The CDR3 DNA follows: TGTGCCAGCAGTGTTGTTTCGGCATCAGAGACCCAGTACTTC. Its protein is CASSVVSASETQYF.

The sample holds one count of this clone. V gene TRBV23-1 combines with J gene TRBJ2-2; D remains unclear. TRBV23-1 belongs to the ORF category, with a function that is uncertain. This CDR3 contains 15 residues. The V end was cut by 8 bases, the J end by 1 base, with 14 bases between. CDR3 DNA: TGCGCCAGCGTACCTTGGCAGGTGAACACCGGGGAGCTGTTTTTT. It is translated as CASVPWQVNTGELFF.

This chain links TRBV7-8 with TRBJ1-2; 7 nucleotides align to TRBD1. This CDR3 spans 15 amino acids. The germline CDR1 and CDR2 sequences are SGHVS and FQNEAQ. J was trimmed by 4 bases and V by 3 bases; bases with no gene match: 8. CDR3 in DNA: TGTGCCAGCAGCTTTGACAGGACAGGATTCTATGGCTACACCTTC. It is translated as CASSFDRTGFYGYTF.

Only a few counts were recorded for this clone. V and J are TRBV30 and TRBJ1-1; D remains unclear. Germline assignment: CDR1 GTSNPN and CDR2 SVGIG (reference sequence). V was pared by 0 bases and J by 1 base, with 12 bases between. This CDR3 has 15 amino acids. Written as DNA, the CDR3 is TGTGCCTGGAGTGTGGATTGGCCCCCGAACACTGAAGCTTTCTTT. Translation gives CAWSVDWPPNTEAFF.

This clone is a singleton in its sample. The J gene is TRBJ2-7, the V gene TRBV9, with 7 positions matching TRBD2. CDR3 length: 13 amino acids. The ends lost 2 bases at V and 5 bases at J; junction bases unmatched: 4. Germline CDR1 reads SGDLS; CDR2 reads YYNGEE. CDR3 amino acids: CASSVGGGNEQYF. CDR3 nucleotides: TGTGCCAGCAGCGTGGGGGGAGGGAACGAGCAGTACTTC. The full variable domain, its missing parts supplied by reference TRBV9 and TRBJ2-7, is DSGVTQTPKHLITATGQRVTLRCSPRSGDLSVYWYQQSLDQGLQFLIQYYNGEERAKGNILERFSAQQFPDLHSELNLSSLELGDSALYFCASSVGGGNEQYFGPGTRLTVT.